This T cell receptor beta chain is drawn from a study of shared clonotypes between healthy human individuals. Study-level findings and limits: For sorted subsets, rarefaction showed incomplete sequencing despite large depth.

The junction had 5 bases not matched to a gene; V was cut back by 3 bases and J by 4 bases. Germline values: CDR1 SEHNR, CDR2 FQNEAQ (reference sequence). The CDR3 length is 15 residues. Each PCR replicate from the sorted subsets contained about 200 ng DNA, which is around 30,000 T cell genomes. Produced via immunoSEQ multiplex PCR; TCRdb's table is partial and in-frame only. The repertoire has roughly 300,000 clones, more than 60% of them found once; the top ten carry about 10%. Concerning this clone: Its antigen is still unknown.

This receptor was obtained from a young man in good health. Sequenced: memory CD4+ T cells sorted from blood. The subset: CD45RA-negative fraction. The rearrangement links TRBV7-9 to TRBJ1-3; 8 positions agree with TRBD1. CDR3 coding DNA: TGTGCCAGCAGCTTCTCCGGGACAGGCGGAAACACCATATATTTT. Amino acid sequence: CASSFSGTGGNTIYF.